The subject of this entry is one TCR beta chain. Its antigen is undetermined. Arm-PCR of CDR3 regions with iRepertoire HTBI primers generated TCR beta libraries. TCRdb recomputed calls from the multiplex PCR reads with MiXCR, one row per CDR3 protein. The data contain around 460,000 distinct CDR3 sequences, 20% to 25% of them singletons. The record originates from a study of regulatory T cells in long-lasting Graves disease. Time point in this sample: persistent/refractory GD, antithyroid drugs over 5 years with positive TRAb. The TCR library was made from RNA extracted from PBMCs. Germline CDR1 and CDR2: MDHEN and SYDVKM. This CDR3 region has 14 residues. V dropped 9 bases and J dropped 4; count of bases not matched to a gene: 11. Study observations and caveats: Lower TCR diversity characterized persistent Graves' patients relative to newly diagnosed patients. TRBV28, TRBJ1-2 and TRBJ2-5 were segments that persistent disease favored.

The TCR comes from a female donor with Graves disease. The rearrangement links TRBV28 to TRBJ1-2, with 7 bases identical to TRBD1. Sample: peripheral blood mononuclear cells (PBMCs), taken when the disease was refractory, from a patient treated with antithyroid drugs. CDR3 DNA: TGTGCCAGTACCCAGGGGGTCTCAATCTATGGCTACACCTTC. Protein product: CASTQGVSIYGYTF.